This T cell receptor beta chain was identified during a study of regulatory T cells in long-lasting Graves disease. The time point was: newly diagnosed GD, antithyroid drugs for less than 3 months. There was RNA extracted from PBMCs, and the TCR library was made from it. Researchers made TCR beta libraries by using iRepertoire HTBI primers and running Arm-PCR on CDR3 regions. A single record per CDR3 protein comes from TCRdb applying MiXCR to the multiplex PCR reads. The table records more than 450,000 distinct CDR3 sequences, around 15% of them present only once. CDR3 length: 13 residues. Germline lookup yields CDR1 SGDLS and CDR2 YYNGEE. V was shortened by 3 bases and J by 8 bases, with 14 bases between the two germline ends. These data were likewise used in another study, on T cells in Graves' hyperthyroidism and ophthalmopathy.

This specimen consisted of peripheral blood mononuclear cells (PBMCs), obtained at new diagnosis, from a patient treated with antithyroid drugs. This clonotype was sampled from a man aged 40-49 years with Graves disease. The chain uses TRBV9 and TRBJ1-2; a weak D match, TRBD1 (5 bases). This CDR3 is CASSAGAQTGYTF. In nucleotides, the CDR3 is TGTGCCAGCAGCGCCGGGGCACAGACAGGCTACACCTTC. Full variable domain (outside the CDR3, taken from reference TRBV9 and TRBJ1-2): DSGVTQTPKHLITATGQRVTLRCSPRSGDLSVYWYQQSLDQGLQFLIQYYNGEERAKGNILERFSAQQFPDLHSELNLSSLELGDSALYFCASSAGAQTGYTFGSGTRLTVV.